This TCR beta chain is from a study of cytomegalovirus exposure and HLA in healthy donors (dated by TCRdb to 2016 to 2017). With regard to the full study: An earlier analysis of 587 of the donors reported about 300 Gb of sequence data and about 120 million unique TCR beta sequences obtained from about 180 million T cells. On average, roughly 250,000 unique TCR beta nucleotide sequences were sequenced per donor among 398 genotyped donors of the cohort, with around 19% of those sequences being non-productive. Of the roughly 400 genotyped donors, roughly 85% fell in the genetic ancestry cluster associated with self-reported Caucasian donors. In the later analysis, no new phenotypic data were used to find candidate immune exposures; instead, reliance was placed on TCR beta sequences and their occurrence across donors. Donor age, sex, ethnicity and CMV serostatus were compiled together with the repertoire data. In an earlier analysis of around 540 of the donors, high-throughput TCR beta sequencing was used to judge whether each TCR beta V gene segment behaved as functional or pseudogenic. Typing coverage differed by locus: A, B, C, DRB1 and DQB1 were typed in roughly 629-630 donors, DQA1 in about 500, DPA1 in roughly 590, and DPB1 in approximately 450. An early release covering roughly 600 HLA-typed donors comprised 250 to 350 gigabases of sequencing data and around 86 million unique TCR sequences. Class I and class II HLA loci were covered by the typing at four-digit resolution. Besides the first cohort of about 730 subjects, a separate validation cohort made up of 120 different subjects was used. To study patterns of TCR occurrence, a later analysis re-analyzed previously published TCR beta repertoires from 700 or so donors and added high-resolution HLA genotyping. A later genetic analysis took genome-wide SNP genotypes for 398 of the 666 donors and used that subset as a discovery cohort. Several DR-DQ haplotypes were treated as single units for association and clustering because of strong linkage in the cohort. The study aimed to test whether cataloging public T cell receptors could reveal signatures of past pathogen exposure. To predict cytomegalovirus infection status, the study brought together high-throughput TCR immunosequencing, statistical association of individual TCRs with disease status, and machine learning. The study used immunosequencing to profile the T cell repertoires of approximately 690 subjects and linked those repertoires to cytomegalovirus serostatus. All discovery cohort repertoires had been generated on a single sequencing platform. What the study reported, not specific to this receptor: According to the authors, the approach could potentially be generalized to other disease states and immunological phenotypes. A cluster of highly shared sequence variants was judged likely to be a technical artifact of the sequencing pipeline. Roughly uniform sequencing depth across donors was assumed in presence/absence analyses, although this assumption may not hold. In an earlier analysis of under 600 of the donors, most TCR beta V segments were observed in productive rearrangements about 87% or about 30% of the time, broadly matching IMGT annotations. A later analysis associated about 17,000 TCR beta sequences with specific HLA alleles at a false discovery rate of 0.05. For the cohort, immune exposure information was limited to CMV serostatus. While some public TCRs were present in many individuals, most TCR sequences turned up only very rarely across donors. Because HLA typing was unavailable for some donors at each locus, only the typed subset was used in association tests. An association between a missense DCLRE1C variant and V-gene and J-gene trimming of TCR beta chains was found in a later genetic analysis and replicated in an independent cohort. According to a later analysis, parvovirus B19, influenza, CMV and Epstein-Barr virus appeared linked to several top co-occurrence clusters. In a later analysis, most CMV-associated TCR beta chains were found to appear HLA-restricted, with HLA associations seemingly driven largely by CMV exposure. Because counts were too low, roughly 18 rarely observed V segments, including chromosome 9 orphons, were left out of the earlier analysis of several hundred of the donors. A further reported finding was that TCR beta sequences accurately predicted the HLA-A and HLA-B alleles for most subjects in the first cohort. In vitro tests confirmed that a few of the cytomegalovirus-associated TCR beta chains recognize cytomegalovirus antigens. Correlated functional status among segregating V segments might be attributable to linkage disequilibrium, but an unknown experimental factor could not be ruled out. Cytomegalovirus status was reported to be diagnosed by the classifier with high specificity and sensitivity in both the original and validation cohorts. In a later analysis, TCR association rates were found to vary across HLA loci, with the most associated TCRs seen for DRB1 alleles and the fewest for HLA-C alleles. In a later genetic analysis, fewer N-insertions in productive TCRs were reported among donors in an Asian-associated ancestry cluster than the approximately 710-donor mean. Strong co-occurrence of HLA alleles, especially DR and DQ, made assigning TCR associations to individual alleles difficult. In a later analysis, HLA-associated TCR beta chains showed more clonal expansion and lower generation probabilities than non-associated chains that were equally common. In the study, about 150 TCR beta chains were listed as associated with cytomegalovirus. The cohort was sequenced for TCR beta chains only, and without alpha or paired-chain data the features that could be detected were limited.

The cohort comprised hundreds of healthy bone marrow donors. At the time of sampling, all cohort members were nominally healthy, though unrecorded immune exposures were likely present. The donor was CMV seronegative and was included in the group of 352 seronegative cohort members. Every donor gave a peripheral blood sample, and the peripheral blood mononuclear cells from that sample were used for TCR beta sequencing. The Qiagen DNeasy Blood Extraction Kit was used to extract genomic DNA from the blood cell samples. For this clone: The antigen this receptor binds is unknown. Per-nucleotide qualities are absent, and no much larger clonotype sits a single base away.

The library was prepared using the immunoSEQ multiplex PCR assay. For the multiplex PCR, a mixture combining 60 forward primers for TCR Vbeta segments and 13 reverse primers for TCR Jbeta segments was used. Amplification of the CDR3 region of rearranged TCR beta genes was performed with a multiplex PCR assay on genomic DNA. Amplified TCR beta libraries were sequenced as 87-base-pair reads on the Illumina HiSeq System. Per the original workflow: A later analysis tallied roughly 76 million unique TCR beta chains across the 650 to 750 repertoires, and about 12 million of those chains were shared by two or more donors. To remove PCR and sequencing errors, raw reads were error-corrected and collapsed into unique sequences using a nearest-neighbor algorithm that merged closely related sequences. CDR3 sequences were aligned to IMGT reference sequences to assign V, D and J gene segments. Each retained sequence needed at least a six-nucleotide match to both a V gene segment and a J gene segment. A rearrangement counted as productive if the CDR3 had no stop codons and remained in frame with V and J, and every other rearrangement counted as non-productive. CDR3 was defined according to IMGT convention as the region running from the second conserved V-encoded cysteine to the conserved J-encoded phenylalanine. In an earlier analysis of some 550 of the donors, sequences lacking an unambiguous match to a single V gene segment were excluded. In an earlier analysis of roughly 600 of the donors, a V segment was called functional when productive rearrangements were above 56.7%, and segregating when the standard deviation between donors exceeded 5%. A statistical classification framework was developed to diagnose cytomegalovirus status using the catalog of TCR beta chain sequences. V and J gene assignment, in a later analysis, came from comparing TCR nucleotide sequences with IMGT/GENE-DB human TR gene sequences. Using the TCRdist pipeline, a later analysis assigned CDR3 sequences along with most-parsimonious VDJ recombination scenarios. In a later analysis, every TCR beta chain was defined by the combination of its CDR3 amino acid sequence and its V-gene family, and reads without a unique V-gene family were dropped. In a later analysis, 450 to 600 highly shared, low-generation-probability nucleotide sequences were removed to address suspected cross-contamination and a sequencing artifact. A later analysis calculated a clonal expansion index for each public chain from normalized within-repertoire ranks of inferred template counts. A later analysis computed generation probabilities with a VDJ recombination model fitted to out-of-frame rearrangements, and checked the results against IGoR. A later analysis scored TCR-TCR, TCR-HLA and TCR-CMV co-occurrence with hypergeometric tests, applying a repertoire-size bias correction to TCR pairs. A later analysis estimated false discovery rates by permuting HLA or CMV assignments 20 times. In a later analysis, co-occurring TCRs were grouped with DBSCAN, and TCRdist sequence similarity was added when clustering was performed within HLA-allele-positive subsets. For co-occurrence clustering, repertoires with fewer than 30,000 or more than 120,000 public chains were excluded, along with a handful of repertoires with anomalous nucleotide sharing. TCRdb provides this immuneACCESS table in a form limited to in-frame rearrangements. Some clones are lacking; in checked studies, under half of them reflect an unresolved V gene, and why the rest are absent is not known. D and trimming were read from the DNA, whereas the V and J calls and clone size are those reported in that table. The sample has about 200,000 clones on record, 70% to 80% of them singletons. The ten largest clones add up to roughly 3% of the sample.

The specimen sequenced was PBMCs. This clonotype was obtained from a woman aged 30 to 39 in good health and CMV-seronegative.

The nucleotide sequence is TGTGCCAGCAGCCTGGGGACAGGGATGGGCGGCTACACCTTC. It translates as CASSLGTGMGGYTF. The V and J genes are TRBV7-2 and TRBJ1-2; TRBD1 lines up with 9 middle nucleotides. The CDR3 covers 14 residues, taking in both the cysteine and the phenylalanine. This entry keeps only the CDR3 DNA: 42 bases, framed from base 1. CDR1 and CDR2 are read off the germline V gene as SGHTA and FQGNSA. Trimming takes 5 bases off V and 8 bases off J; junction bases not matched to a gene: 9.